The 17 T cell receptor beta chains presented below share a single source sample, sequenced in a study of shared clonotypes between healthy human individuals. The naive CD8 subset, CD45RO-negative cells positively selected for CCR7, excluded terminally differentiated effector memory CD45RA+ cells. Some clones are missing from TCRdb's copy, which holds only in-frame ones; the method was immunoSEQ multiplex PCR. Here the sample spans around 1,900,000 clones, around 93% being singletons. Sequencing input: naive CD8+ T cells from PBMCs. These receptors were obtained from a young man in good health. Some clones in this sample may be carry-over from other donors' samples.

Written as DNA, the CDR3 is TGTGCCAGCAGAGTGGGACAGGGCGGGTTTGGCTACACCTTC. Its translation is CASRVGQGGFGYTF. This chain connects TRBV6-1 to TRBJ1-2, with 9 bases that match TRBD1. This CDR3 has 14 amino acids. The V gene's germline CDR1 is MNHNS and CDR2 SASEGT. The J segment lost 7 bases and the V segment lost 6 bases, leaving 9 bases of the junction unmatched.

The CDR3 sequence is CASSPPYDIEQFF. The CDR3 region has the DNA TGTGCCAGCAGCCCCCCCTATGACATTGAGCAGTTCTTC. The rearrangement uses TRBV7-9 and TRBJ2-1, with D uncertain. Germline V gives CDR1 SEHNR, CDR2 FQNEAQ (reference sequence). Between the trimmed V and J ends, which lost 5 bases and 9 bases, there was a span of 14 bases. This CDR3 has 13 residues.

The gene calls are TRBV7-2 and TRBJ2-7; TRBD1 might be the D (6 bases). Trimming took 4 bases from V and 5 from J, leaving 18 bases between them. Germline lookup yields CDR1 SGHTA and CDR2 FQGNSA. The CDR3 covers 15 residues. The CDR3 coding sequence is TGTGCCAGCAGCTCAATAGGACAGCTTCAACACGAGCAGTACTTC. Amino acids: CASSSIGQLQHEQYF. Full variable domain (missing parts from reference TRBV7-2 and TRBJ2-7): GAGVSQSPSNKVTEKGKDVELRCDPISGHTALYWYRQSLGQGLEFLIYFQGNSAPDKSGLPSDRFSAERTGGSVSTLTIQRTQQEDSAVYLCASSSIGQLQHEQYFGPGTRLTVT.

V is TRBV9 and J is TRBJ2-7; perhaps TRBD1 as D (6 bases). Germline lookup yields CDR1 SGDLS and CDR2 YYNGEE. The CDR3 is made up of 16 amino acids. The ends were cut back, 0 bases at V and 2 bases at J, with 15 bases in the middle. CDR3: CASSVARQVVTYEQYF. DNA for the CDR3: TGTGCCAGCAGCGTAGCTCGACAGGTCGTCACCTACGAGCAGTACTTC.

This sequence joins TRBV7-9 and TRBJ2-7; 10 bases match TRBD2. J gave up 2 bases and V 1 base, and 5 bases lay outside the gene matches. Germline values: CDR1 SEHNR, CDR2 FQNEAQ (reference sequence). The length of the CDR3 is 16 residues. CDR3 region: CASSLDPSGSAYEQYF. CDR3 coding DNA: TGTGCCAGCAGCTTAGACCCTAGCGGGAGCGCCTACGAGCAGTACTTC.

The chain combines TRBV27 with TRBJ2-5; possible D gene TRBD1, 6 bases. Germline V gene data show CDR1 as MNHEY and CDR2 as SMNVEV (reference sequence). Trimming cost V 8 bases and J 3 bases, with 16 bases left between them. The CDR3 spans 14 residues. CDR3 bases: TGTGCCAGCGGCCCGGGACAATCGAAAGAGACCCAGTACTTC. It yields the protein CASGPGQSKETQYF.

The CDR3 bases are TGCGCCAGCAGCCAAGATTTTCTCGATGAGCAGTTCTTC. Translation: CASSQDFLDEQFF. The J gene is TRBJ2-1, the V gene TRBV4-3; D is unclear. CDR3 length: 13 amino acids. The V end was cut by 0 bases, the J end by 8 bases, with 8 bases between. Looked up from germline, CDR1 is LGHNA and CDR2 is YSLEER.

The chain couples TRBV9 to TRBJ2-1; 10 bases agree with TRBD2. CDR3 length: 18 residues. Per germline, CDR1 SGDLS and CDR2 YYNGEE. J gave up 2 bases and V 0 bases, and 8 bases lay outside the gene matches. CDR3 residues: CASSVGPQAGGPYNEQFF. The CDR3 DNA reads as TGTGCCAGCAGCGTAGGACCCCAAGCGGGAGGGCCCTACAATGAGCAGTTCTTC.

The chain has TRBV27 and TRBJ2-7; D not resolved. This CDR3 has 14 residues. Trimming shortened V by 3 bases and J by 2 bases, and 11 bases separated the two germline ends. The germline V gene encodes CDR1 MNHEY and CDR2 SMNVEV (reference sequence). CDR3 in DNA: TGTGCCAGCAGTTTTGCAGATGCGGCCTACGAGCAGTACTTC. Amino acid sequence: CASSFADAAYEQYF.

As for this clone: Other DNA variants within this sample encode the same CDR3. The chain recombines TRBV19 with TRBJ2-1; maybe TRBD1 (6 bases). V was pared by 5 bases and J by 0 bases, with 11 bases between. Germline V CDR1 and CDR2: LNHDA, SQIVND (reference sequence). The CDR3 extends over 15 amino acids. CDR3 loop: CASSPDRSSYNEQFF. CDR3 bases: TGTGCCAGTAGTCCGGACAGAAGCTCCTACAATGAGCAGTTCTTC.

The chain recombines TRBV11-2 with TRBJ2-7, with 9 nucleotides matching TRBD1. From germline, CDR1 is SGHAT and CDR2 FQNNGV. The CDR3 covers 14 residues. J gave up 5 bases and V 4 bases, and 6 bases lay outside the gene matches. In DNA, the CDR3 is TGTGCCAGCAGCTACTACCGGGACAGGGACGAGCAGTACTTC. Amino acids: CASSYYRDRDEQYF.

V usage is TRBV7-9 and J usage is TRBJ1-3, with 7 nucleotides matching TRBD1. Germline V lookup: CDR1 SEHNR, CDR2 FQNEAQ (reference sequence). This CDR3 region has 16 residues. The ends lost 1 base at V and 0 bases at J; junction bases unmatched: 3. The CDR3 DNA reads TGTGCCAGCAGCTTAGACGCAGGGGGCTCTGGAAACACCATATATTTT. This sequence encodes CASSLDAGGSGNTIYF.

The chain combines TRBV7-3 with TRBJ2-7, with 9 bases fitting TRBD2. Trimming removed 5 bases from V and 2 bases from J; junction bases left unmatched: 4. The length of the CDR3 is 14 residues. The germline CDR1 and CDR2 sequences are SGHTA and FQGTGA. The CDR3 is CASSPSGMAYEQYF. For the CDR3, the DNA is TGTGCCAGCAGCCCTAGCGGGATGGCCTACGAGCAGTACTTC.

The chain couples TRBV7-9 to TRBJ2-3, with D perhaps matching TRBD1 (5 bases). The germline V and J ends were trimmed by 1 base and 2 bases, with 13 bases remaining between them. Per germline, CDR1 SEHNR and CDR2 FQNEAQ (reference sequence). The CDR3 is 16 amino acids. CDR3: CASSLGQLQVTDTQYF. The DNA for the CDR3 is TGTGCCAGCAGCTTAGGCCAGCTACAGGTCACAGATACGCAGTATTTT. The full variable domain, completed using reference TRBV7-9 and TRBJ2-3, is DTGVSQNPRHKITKRGQNVTFRCDPISEHNRLYWYRQTLGQGPEFLTYFQNEAQLEKSRLLSDRFSAERPKGSFSTLEIQRTEQGDSAMYLCASSLGQLQVTDTQYFGPGTRLTVL.

This rearrangement joins TRBV27 to TRBJ1-5; the match to TRBD1 covers 7 bases. V gave up 3 bases and J gave up 5 bases; unmatched junction bases: 4. This CDR3 comprises 14 residues. Germline V lookup: CDR1 MNHEY, CDR2 SMNVEV (reference sequence). In DNA, the CDR3 is TGTGCCAGCAGTTTGGGACAGCCTTATCAGCCCCAGCATTTT. Translation: CASSLGQPYQPQHF.

The chain couples TRBV11-2 to TRBJ2-7; TRBD2 might be the D (5 bases). The CDR3 spans 14 residues. CDR1 and CDR2 from the germline V gene are SGHAT and FQNNGV. Trimming took 6 bases from V and 7 from J, leaving 19 bases between them. This CDR3 reads CASRPGYRIMEQYF. CDR3 in DNA: TGTGCCAGCAGACCGGGATACCGCATCATGGAGCAGTACTTC.

The chain recombines TRBV6-5 with TRBJ2-3; the D is unclear. Between the trimmed V and J ends, which lost 0 bases and 2 bases, there was a span of 12 bases. The CDR3 length is 16 residues. CDR1 is MNHEY and CDR2 is SVGAGI in the germline V gene. CDR3 nucleotides: TGTGCCAGCAGTTACTCGGGGTCGAAACTCACAGATACGCAGTATTTT. This gives the protein CASSYSGSKLTDTQYF.